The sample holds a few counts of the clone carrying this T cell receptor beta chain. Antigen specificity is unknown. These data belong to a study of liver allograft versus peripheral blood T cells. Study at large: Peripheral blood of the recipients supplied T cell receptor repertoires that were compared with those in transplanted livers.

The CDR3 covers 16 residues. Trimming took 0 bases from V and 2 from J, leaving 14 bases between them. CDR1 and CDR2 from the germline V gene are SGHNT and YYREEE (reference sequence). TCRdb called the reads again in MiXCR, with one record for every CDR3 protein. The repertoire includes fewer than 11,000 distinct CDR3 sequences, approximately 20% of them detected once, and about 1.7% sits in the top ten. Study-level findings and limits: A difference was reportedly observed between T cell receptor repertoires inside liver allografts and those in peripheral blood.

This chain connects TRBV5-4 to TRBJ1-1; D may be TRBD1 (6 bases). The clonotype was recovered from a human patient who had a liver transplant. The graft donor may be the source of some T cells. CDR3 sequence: CASSLGKQGFNTEAFF. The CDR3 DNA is TGTGCCAGCAGCTTGGGGAAACAGGGCTTTAACACTGAAGCTTTCTTT.